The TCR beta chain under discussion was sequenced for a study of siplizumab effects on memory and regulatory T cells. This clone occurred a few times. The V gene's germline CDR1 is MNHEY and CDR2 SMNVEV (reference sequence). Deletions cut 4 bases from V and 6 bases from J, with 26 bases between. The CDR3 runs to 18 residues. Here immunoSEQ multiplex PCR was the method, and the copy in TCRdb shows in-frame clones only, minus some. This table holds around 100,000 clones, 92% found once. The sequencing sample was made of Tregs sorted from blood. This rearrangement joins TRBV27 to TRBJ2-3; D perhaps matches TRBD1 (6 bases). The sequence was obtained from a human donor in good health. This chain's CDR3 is CASSSTLTGRGRRDTQYF. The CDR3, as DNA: TGTGCCAGCAGTTCCACCCTGACAGGCCGGGGCCGTAGGGATACGCAGTATTTT.